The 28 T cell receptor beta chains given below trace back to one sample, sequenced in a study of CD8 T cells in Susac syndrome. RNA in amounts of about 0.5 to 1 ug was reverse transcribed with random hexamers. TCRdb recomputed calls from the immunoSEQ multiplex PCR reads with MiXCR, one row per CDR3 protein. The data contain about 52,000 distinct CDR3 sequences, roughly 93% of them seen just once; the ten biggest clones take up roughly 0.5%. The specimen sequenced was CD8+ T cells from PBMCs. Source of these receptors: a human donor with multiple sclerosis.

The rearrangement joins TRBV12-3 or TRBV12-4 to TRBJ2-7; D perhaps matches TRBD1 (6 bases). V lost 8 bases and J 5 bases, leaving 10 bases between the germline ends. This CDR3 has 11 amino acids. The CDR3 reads CASGRGHEQYF. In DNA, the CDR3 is TGTGCCAGCGGCAGGGGACACGAGCAGTACTTC.

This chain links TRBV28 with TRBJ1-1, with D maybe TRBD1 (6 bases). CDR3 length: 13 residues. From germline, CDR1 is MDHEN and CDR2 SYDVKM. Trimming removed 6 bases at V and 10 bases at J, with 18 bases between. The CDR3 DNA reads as TGTGCCAGCAGCCAGGGGAGTAGTTTAGGAGCTTTCTTT. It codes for CASSQGSSLGAFF.

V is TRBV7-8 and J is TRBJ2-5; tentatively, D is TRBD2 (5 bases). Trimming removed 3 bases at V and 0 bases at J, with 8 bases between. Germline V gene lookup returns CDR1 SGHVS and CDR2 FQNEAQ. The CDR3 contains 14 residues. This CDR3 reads CASSFSGYQETQYF. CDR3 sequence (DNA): TGTGCCAGCAGCTTTTCGGGGTACCAAGAGACCCAGTACTTC.

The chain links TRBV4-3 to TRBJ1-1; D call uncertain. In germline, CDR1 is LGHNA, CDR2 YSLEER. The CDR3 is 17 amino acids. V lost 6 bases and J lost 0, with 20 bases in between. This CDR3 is CASRLRAAGSVNTEAFF. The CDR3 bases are TGCGCCAGCAGACTGCGGGCCGCTGGAAGCGTGAACACTGAAGCTTTCTTT.

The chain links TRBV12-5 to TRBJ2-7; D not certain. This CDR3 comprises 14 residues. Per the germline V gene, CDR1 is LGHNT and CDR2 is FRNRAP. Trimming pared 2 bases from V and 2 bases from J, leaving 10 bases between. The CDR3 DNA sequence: TGTGCTAGTGGTTTGAATATGGAGACCTACGAGCAGTACTTC. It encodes CASGLNMETYEQYF.

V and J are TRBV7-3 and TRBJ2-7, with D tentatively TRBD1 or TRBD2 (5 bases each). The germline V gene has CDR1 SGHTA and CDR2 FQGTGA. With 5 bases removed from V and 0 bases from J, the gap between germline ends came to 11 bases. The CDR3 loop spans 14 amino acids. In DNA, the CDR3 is TGTGCCAGCAGCCCGGGACCCGTCTCCTACGAGCAGTACTTC. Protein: CASSPGPVSYEQYF.

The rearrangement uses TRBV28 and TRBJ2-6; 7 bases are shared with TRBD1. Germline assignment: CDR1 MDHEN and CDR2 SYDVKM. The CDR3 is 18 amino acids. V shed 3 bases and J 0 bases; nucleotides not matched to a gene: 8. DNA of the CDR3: TGTGCCAGCAGTTTTCCCCGGGACAGCGTCTCTGGGGCCAACGTCCTGACTTTC. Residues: CASSFPRDSVSGANVLTF.

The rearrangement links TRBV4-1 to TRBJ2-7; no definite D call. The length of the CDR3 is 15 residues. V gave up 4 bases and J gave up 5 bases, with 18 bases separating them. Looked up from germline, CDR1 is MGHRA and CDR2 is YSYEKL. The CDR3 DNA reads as TGCGCCAGCAGCCCCCCTGGGGTAAGCCTCAACGAGCAGTACTTC. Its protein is CASSPPGVSLNEQYF.

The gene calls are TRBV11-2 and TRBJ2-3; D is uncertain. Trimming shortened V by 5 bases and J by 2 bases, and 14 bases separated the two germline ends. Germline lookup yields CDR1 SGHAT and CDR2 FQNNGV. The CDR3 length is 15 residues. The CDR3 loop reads CASSPYEIVTDTQYF. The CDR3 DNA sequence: TGTGCCAGCAGCCCCTATGAAATAGTCACAGATACGCAGTATTTT.

The CDR3 spells CASRAIFIMNTEAFF. CDR3 in DNA: TGCGCCAGCAGGGCCATATTTATTATGAACACTGAAGCTTTCTTT. The V gene is TRBV5-1, the J gene TRBJ1-1; D is unclear. The CDR3 is 15 amino acids. Germline lookup yields CDR1 SGHRS and CDR2 YFSETQ. V was pared by 5 bases and J by 0 bases, with 14 bases between.

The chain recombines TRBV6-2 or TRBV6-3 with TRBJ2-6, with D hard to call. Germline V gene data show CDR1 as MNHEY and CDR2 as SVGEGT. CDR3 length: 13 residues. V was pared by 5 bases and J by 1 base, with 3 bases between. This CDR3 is CASSLSGANVLTF. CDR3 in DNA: TGTGCCAGCAGTCTATCTGGGGCCAACGTCCTGACTTTC.

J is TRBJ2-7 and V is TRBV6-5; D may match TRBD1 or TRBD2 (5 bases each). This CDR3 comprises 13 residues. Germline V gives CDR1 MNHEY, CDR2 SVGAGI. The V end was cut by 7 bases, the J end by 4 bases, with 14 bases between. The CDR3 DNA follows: TGTGCCAGCACCCCGGGGCTGGGTTACGAGCAGTACTTC. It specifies CASTPGLGYEQYF.

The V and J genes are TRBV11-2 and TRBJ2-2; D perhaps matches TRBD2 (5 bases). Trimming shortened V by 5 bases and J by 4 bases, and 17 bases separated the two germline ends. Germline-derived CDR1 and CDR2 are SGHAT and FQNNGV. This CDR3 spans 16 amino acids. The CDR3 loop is CASSPWMGEGTGELFF. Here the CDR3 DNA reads TGTGCCAGCAGCCCCTGGATGGGCGAGGGCACCGGGGAGCTGTTTTTT. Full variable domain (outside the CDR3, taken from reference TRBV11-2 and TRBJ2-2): EAGVAQSPRYKIIEKRQSVAFWCNPISGHATLYWYQQILGQGPKLLIQFQNNGVVDDSQLPKDRFSAERLKGVDSTLKIQPAKLEDSAVYLCASSPWMGEGTGELFFGEGSRLTVL.

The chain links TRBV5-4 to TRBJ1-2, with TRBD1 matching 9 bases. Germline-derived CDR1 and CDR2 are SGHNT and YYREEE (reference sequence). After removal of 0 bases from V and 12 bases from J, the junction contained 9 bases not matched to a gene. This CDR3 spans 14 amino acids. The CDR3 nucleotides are TGTGCCAGCAGCTTGGGGGACAGGGCCTTATGGCACACCTTC. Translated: CASSLGDRALWHTF. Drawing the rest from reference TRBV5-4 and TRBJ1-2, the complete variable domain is ETGVTQSPTHLIKTRGQQVTLRCSSQSGHNTVSWYQQALGQGPQFIFQYYREEENGRGNFPPRFSGLQFPNYSSELNVNALELDDSALYLCASSLGDRALWHTFGSGTRLTVV.

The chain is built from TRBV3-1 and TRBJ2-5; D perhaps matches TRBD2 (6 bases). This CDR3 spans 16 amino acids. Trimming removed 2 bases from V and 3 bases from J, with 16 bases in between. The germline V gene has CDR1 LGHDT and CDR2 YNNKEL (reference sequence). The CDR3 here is CASSQISWVAEETQYF. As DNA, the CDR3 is TGTGCCAGCAGCCAAATCTCCTGGGTAGCGGAAGAGACCCAGTACTTC.

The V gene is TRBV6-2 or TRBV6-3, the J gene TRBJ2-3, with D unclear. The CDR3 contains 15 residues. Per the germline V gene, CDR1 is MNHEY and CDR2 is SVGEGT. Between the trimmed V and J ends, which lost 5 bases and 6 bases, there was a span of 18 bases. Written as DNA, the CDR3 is TGTGCCAGCAGTCCCAAAACCTCGTTGTGGGATACGCAGTATTTT. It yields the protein CASSPKTSLWDTQYF.

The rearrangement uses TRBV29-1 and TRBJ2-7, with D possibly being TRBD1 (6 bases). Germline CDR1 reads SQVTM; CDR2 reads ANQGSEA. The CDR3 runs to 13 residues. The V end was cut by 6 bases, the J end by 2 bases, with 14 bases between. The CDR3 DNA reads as TGCAGCGTATTCGGGACATATCCCTACGAGCAGTACTTC. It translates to CSVFGTYPYEQYF.

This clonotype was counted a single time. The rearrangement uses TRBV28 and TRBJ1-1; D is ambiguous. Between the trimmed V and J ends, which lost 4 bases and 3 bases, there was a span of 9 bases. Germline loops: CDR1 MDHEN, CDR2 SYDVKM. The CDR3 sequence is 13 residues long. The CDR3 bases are TGTGCCAGCAGTTGGCAGGTCGACACTGAAGCTTTCTTT. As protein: CASSWQVDTEAFF.

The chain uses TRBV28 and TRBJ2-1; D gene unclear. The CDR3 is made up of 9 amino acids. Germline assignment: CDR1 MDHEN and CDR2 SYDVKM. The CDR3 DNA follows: TGTCTCGGAACCAATGAGCAGTTCTTC. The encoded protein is CLGTNEQFF.

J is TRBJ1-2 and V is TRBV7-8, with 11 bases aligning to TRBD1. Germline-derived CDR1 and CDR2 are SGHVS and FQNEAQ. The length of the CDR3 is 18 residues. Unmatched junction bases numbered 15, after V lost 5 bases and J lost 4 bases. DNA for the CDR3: TGTGCCAGCAGCCTCAACCCAGGGACAGGGGGAGTTTCCTATGGCTACACCTTC. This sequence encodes CASSLNPGTGGVSYGYTF.

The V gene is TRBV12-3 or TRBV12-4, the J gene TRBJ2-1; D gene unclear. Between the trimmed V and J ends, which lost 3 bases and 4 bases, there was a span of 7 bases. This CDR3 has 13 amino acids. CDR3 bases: TGTGCCAGCAGTTTCACCATATACAATGAGCAGTTCTTC. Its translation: CASSFTIYNEQFF.

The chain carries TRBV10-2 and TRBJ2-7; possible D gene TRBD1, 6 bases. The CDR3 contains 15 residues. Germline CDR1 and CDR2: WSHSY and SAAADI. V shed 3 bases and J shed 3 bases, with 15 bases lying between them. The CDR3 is CASSETGSAVYEQYF. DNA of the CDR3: TGCGCCAGCAGTGAAACAGGGAGTGCCGTCTACGAGCAGTACTTC.

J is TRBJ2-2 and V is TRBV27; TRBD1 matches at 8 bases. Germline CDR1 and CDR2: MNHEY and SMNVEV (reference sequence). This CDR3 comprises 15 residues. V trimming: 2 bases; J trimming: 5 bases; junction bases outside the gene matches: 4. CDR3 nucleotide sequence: TGTGCCAGCAGTTTAACACAGGGGGGTACCGGGGAGCTGTTTTTT. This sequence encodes CASSLTQGGTGELFF.

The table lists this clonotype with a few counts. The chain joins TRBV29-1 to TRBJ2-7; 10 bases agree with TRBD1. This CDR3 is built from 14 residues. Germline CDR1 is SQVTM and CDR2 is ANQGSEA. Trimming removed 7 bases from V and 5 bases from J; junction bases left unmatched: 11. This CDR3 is CSAETGTGVHEQYF. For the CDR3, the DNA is TGCAGCGCCGAGACCGGGACAGGGGTCCACGAGCAGTACTTC.

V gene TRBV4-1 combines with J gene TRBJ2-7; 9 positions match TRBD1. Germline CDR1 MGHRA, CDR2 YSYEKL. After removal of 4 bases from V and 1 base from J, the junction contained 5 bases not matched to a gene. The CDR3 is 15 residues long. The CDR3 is CASSPQGQGSYEQYF. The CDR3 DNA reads TGCGCCAGCAGCCCCCAGGGACAGGGTTCCTACGAGCAGTACTTC.

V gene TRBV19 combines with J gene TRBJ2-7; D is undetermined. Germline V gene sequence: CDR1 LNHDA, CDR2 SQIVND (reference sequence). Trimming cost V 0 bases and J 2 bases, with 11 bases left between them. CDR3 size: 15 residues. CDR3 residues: CASSIDLRRTYEQYF. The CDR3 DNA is TGTGCCAGTAGTATAGATCTAAGGAGAACCTACGAGCAGTACTTC.

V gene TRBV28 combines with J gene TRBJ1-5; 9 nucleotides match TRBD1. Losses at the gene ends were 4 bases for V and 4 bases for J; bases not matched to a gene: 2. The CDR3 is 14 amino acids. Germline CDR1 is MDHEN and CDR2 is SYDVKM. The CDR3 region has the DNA TGTGCCAGCAGTTCTGGACAGGGGAATCAGCCCCAGCATTTT. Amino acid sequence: CASSSGQGNQPQHF.

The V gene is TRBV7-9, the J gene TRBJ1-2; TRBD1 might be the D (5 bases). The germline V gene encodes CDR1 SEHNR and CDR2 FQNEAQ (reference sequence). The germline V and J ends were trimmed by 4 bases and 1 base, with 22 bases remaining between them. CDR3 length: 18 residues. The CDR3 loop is CASSSLLGGETNNYGYTF. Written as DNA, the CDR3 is TGTGCCAGCAGCTCTCTTCTCGGGGGGGAGACCAATAACTATGGCTACACCTTC. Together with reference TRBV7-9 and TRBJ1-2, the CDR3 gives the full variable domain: DTGVSQNPRHKITKRGQNVTFRCDPISEHNRLYWYRQTLGQGPEFLTYFQNEAQLEKSRLLSDRFSAERPKGSFSTLEIQRTEQGDSAMYLCASSSLLGGETNNYGYTFGSGTRLTVV.